A selection of T cell receptor beta chains follows, all from one sample in a study of Ad26.COV2.S vaccination and SARS-CoV-2 variants. Repertoires were generated with immunoSEQ multiplex PCR, while TCRdb's copy carries only in-frame clones and drops some. This sample has fewer than 800,000 clones, with more than 80% found just once. The starting material was peripheral blood, obtained in a trial of Ad26.COV2.S vaccine versus placebo. Every receptor here comes from a person aged 18-65 years who received the Ad26.COV2.S COVID-19 vaccine or a placebo. The CDR3 runs from the conserved cysteine through the conserved F or W. Each record gives: D gene, J gene, clone size, V gene, CDR3 DNA, CDR3 protein. A D gene is named only where the DNA matches it firmly. The size field is filled for only some rows; it gives once, few, many or a size class.

-,TRBJ2-1,-,TRBV20-1,TGCAGTGCTAGCGAATTAAATGAGCAGTTCTTC,CSASELNEQFF
TRBD2,TRBJ2-2,-,TRBV5-6,TGTGCCAGCAGCTCAAGCCAAATGGGAGGGGCGAACACCGGGGAGCTGTTTTTT,CASSSSQMGGANTGELFF
-,TRBJ1-5,-,TRBV6-5,TGTGCCAGCAGTTCAACCACAGGGCGCAATCAGCCCCAGCATTTT,CASSSTTGRNQPQHF
-,TRBJ2-7,-,TRBV9,TGTGCCAGCAGCGTGGGCGGGCGGGGCTCCTACGAGCAGTACTTC,CASSVGGRGSYEQYF
-,TRBJ1-3,-,TRBV9,TGTGCCAGCAGCGCCGACAGTCCCTCTGGAAACACCATATATTTT,CASSADSPSGNTIYF
TRBD2,TRBJ2-4,-,TRBV4-2,TGTGCCAGCAGCCTCAGACTAGCGGCCAGGGAAAACATTCAGTACTTC,CASSLRLAARENIQYF
-,TRBJ1-1,-,TRBV3-1/TRBV3-2,TGTGCCAGCAGCCTGGCCTTGGGGGATTTGAACACTGAAGCTTTCTTT,CASSLALGDLNTEAFF
-,TRBJ2-7,-,TRBV27,TGTGCCAGCAGTCTGGGACCTATACCCTCGTACGAGCAGTACTTC,CASSLGPIPSYEQYF
-,TRBJ2-7,-,TRBV10-2,TGCGCCAGCAGTGTCGGAGGGGGGCTCGAGCAGTACTTC,CASSVGGGLEQYF
TRBD1,TRBJ1-4,-,TRBV7-2,TGTGCCAGCAGCTTAGGACAGGGTCATGAAAAACTGTTTTTT,CASSLGQGHEKLFF
TRBD2,TRBJ2-1,once,TRBV5-1,TGCGCCAGCAGCCCCCTAGTGAGCGGGAGCGAGTTCTTC,CASSPLVSGSEFF
-,TRBJ2-1,-,TRBV14,TGTGCCAGCAGTCAAATCGTCCGGGCTGGGGAGCAGTTCTTC,CASSQIVRAGEQFF
-,TRBJ1-4,-,TRBV7-9,TGTGCCAGCAGCCCCAGACAGGCAACTAATGAAAAACTGTTTTTT,CASSPRQATNEKLFF
-,TRBJ2-1,-,TRBV4-3,TGCGCCAGCAGCCAATCGGGACTCGTGAGCTCCTACAATGAGCAGTTCTTC,CASSQSGLVSSYNEQFF
TRBD1,TRBJ1-1,-,TRBV13,TGTGCCAGCAGCTTGTGGGGGGTAGGGGACAGGGCAGCTTTCTTT,CASSLWGVGDRAAFF
-,TRBJ2-2,-,TRBV10-3,TGTGCCATCAGTGAGTCAGGCGGGGAGCTGTTTTTT,CAISESGGELFF
-,TRBJ2-1,once,TRBV19,TGTGCCAGTAGTGTCCTGCCGTATGAGCAGTTCTTC,CASSVLPYEQFF
-,TRBJ1-5,few,TRBV6-5,TGTGCCAGCAGTCCCCAGGGGCCCCATCAGCCCCAGCATTTT,CASSPQGPHQPQHF
-,TRBJ1-1,-,TRBV4-3,TGCGCCAGCAGCCAAGCAGGGTTCGTGAACACTGAAGCTTTCTTT,CASSQAGFVNTEAFF